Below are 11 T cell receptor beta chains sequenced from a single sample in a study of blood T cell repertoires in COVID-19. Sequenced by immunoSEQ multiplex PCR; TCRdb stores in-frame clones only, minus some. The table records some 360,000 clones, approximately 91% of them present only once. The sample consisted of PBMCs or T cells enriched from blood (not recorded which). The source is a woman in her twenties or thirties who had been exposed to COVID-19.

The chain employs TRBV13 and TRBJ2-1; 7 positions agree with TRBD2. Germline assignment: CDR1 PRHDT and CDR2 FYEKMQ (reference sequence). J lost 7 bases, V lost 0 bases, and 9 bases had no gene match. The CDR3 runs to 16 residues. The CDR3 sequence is CASSLGGRGRSNEQFF. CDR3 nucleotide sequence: TGTGCCAGCAGCTTAGGCGGACGCGGGAGAAGTAATGAGCAGTTCTTC.

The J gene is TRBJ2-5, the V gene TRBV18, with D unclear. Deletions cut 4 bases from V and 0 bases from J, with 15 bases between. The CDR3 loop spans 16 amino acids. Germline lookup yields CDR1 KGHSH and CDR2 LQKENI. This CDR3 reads CASSLQIAQDQETQYF. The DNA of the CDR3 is TGTGCCAGCTCACTTCAGATTGCTCAGGACCAAGAGACCCAGTACTTC.

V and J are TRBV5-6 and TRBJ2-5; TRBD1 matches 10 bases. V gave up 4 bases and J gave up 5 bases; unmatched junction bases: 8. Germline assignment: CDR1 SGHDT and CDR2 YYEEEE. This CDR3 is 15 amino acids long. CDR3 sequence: CASSARQGARETQYF. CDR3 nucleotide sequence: TGTGCCAGCAGCGCCCGACAGGGGGCTAGGGAGACCCAGTACTTC.

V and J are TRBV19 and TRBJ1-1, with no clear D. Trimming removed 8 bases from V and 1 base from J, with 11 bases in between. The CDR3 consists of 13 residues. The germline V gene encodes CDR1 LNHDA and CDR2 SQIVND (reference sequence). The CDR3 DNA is TGTGCCAGTCCTCGCCGGGGGAACACTGAAGCTTTCTTT. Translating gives CASPRRGNTEAFF.

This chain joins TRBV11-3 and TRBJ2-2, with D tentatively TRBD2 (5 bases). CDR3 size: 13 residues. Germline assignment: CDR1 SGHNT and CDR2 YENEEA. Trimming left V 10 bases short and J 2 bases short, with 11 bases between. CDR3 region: CATNRGNTGELFF. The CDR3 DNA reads TGTGCCACAAACCGGGGAAACACCGGGGAGCTGTTTTTT.

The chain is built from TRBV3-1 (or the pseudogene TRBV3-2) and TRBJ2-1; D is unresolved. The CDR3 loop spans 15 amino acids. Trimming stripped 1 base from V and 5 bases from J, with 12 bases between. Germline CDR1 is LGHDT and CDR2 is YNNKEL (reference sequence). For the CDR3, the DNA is TGTGCCAGCAGCCAAGGCCGCCGAGCGCACAATGAGCAGTTCTTC. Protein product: CASSQGRRAHNEQFF.

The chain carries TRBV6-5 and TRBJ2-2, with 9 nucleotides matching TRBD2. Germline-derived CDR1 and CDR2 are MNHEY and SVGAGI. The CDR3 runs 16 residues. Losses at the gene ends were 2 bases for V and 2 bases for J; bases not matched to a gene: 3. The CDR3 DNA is TGTGCCAGCAGTTACGGGCTAGCGGGAAACACCGGGGAGCTGTTTTTT. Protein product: CASSYGLAGNTGELFF.

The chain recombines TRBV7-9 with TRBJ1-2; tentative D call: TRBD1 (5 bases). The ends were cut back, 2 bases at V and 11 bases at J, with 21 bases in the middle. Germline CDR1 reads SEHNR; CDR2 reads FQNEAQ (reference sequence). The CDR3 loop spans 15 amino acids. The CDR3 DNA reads TGTGCCAGCAGCTTATCAGCCGGGGGGGTATCCGGGTACACCTTC. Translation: CASSLSAGGVSGYTF.

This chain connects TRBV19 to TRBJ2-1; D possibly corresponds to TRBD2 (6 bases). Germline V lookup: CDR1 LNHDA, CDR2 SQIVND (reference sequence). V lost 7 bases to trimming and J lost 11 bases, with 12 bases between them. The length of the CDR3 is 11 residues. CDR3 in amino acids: CASNLAEKQFF. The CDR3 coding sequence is TGTGCCAGTAACTTAGCGGAAAAGCAGTTCTTC.

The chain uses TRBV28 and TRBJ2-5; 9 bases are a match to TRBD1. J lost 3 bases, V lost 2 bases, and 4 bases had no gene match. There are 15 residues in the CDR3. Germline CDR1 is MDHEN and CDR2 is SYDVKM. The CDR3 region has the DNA TGTGCCAGCAGTTTAATGGGACAGGGTAAAGAGACCCAGTACTTC. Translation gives CASSLMGQGKETQYF. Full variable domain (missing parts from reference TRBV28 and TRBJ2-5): DVKVTQSSRYLVKRTGEKVFLECVQDMDHENMFWYRQDPGLGLRLIYFSYDVKMKEKGDIPEGYSVSREKKERFSLILESASTNQTSMYLCASSLMGQGKETQYFGPGTRLLVL.

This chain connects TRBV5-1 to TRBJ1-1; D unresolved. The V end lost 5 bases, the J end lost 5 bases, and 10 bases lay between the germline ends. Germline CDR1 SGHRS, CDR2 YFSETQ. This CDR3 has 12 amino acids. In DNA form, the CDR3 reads TGCGCCAGCAGTATCGGTGTTACTGAAGCTTTCTTT. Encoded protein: CASSIGVTEAFF.